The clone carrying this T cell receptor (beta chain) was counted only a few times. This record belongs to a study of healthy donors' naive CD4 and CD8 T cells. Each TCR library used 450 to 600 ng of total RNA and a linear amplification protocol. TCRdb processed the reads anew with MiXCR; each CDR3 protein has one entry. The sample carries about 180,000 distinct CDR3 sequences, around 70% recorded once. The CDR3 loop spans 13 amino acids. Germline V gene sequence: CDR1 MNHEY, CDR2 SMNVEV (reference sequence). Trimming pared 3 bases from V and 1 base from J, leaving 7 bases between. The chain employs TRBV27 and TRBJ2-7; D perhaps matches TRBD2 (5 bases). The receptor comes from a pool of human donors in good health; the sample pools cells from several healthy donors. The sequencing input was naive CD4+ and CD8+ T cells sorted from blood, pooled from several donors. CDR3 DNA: TGTGCCAGCAGTTTGCGGGTTTCCTACGAGCAGTACTTC. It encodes CASSLRVSYEQYF.